This T cell receptor (beta chain) emerged from a study of T cells in Graves' hyperthyroidism and ophthalmopathy. The V gene lost 5 bases and the J gene lost 3 bases, with 16 bases spanning the gap. The CDR3 length is 14 residues. Germline CDR1 DFQATT, CDR2 SNEGSKA (reference sequence). TCR beta CDR3 regions were amplified from RNA transcripts. The HTBI primer set was used in a first-round RT-PCR of the TCR CDR3. One entry per CDR3 protein results from TCRdb running MiXCR on the multiplex PCR reads. The table lists fewer than 750,000 distinct CDR3 sequences, about 43% of them singletons. The sample consisted of peripheral blood or thyroid tissue (not recorded which). The receptor comes from a woman aged 18 to 35 with Graves' hyperthyroidism. The rearrangement links TRBV20-1 to TRBJ1-1; D is undetermined. In DNA, the CDR3 is TGCAGTGCTCCCCGGACGGATGTTGACACTGAAGCTTTCTTT. Translation: CSAPRTDVDTEAFF.